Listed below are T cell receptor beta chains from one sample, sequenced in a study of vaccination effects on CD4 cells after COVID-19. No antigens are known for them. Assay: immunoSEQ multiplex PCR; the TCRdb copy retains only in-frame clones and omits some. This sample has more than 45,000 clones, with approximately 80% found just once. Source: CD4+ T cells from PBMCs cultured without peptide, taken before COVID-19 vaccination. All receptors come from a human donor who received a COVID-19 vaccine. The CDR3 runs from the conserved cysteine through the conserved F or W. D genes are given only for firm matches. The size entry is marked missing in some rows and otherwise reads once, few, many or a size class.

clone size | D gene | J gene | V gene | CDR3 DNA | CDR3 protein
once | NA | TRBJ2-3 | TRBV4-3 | TGCGCCAGCAGCCGCAGACTCCTCACAGATACGCAGTATTTT | CASSRRLLTDTQYF
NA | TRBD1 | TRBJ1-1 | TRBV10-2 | TGCGCCAGCAGCAGGATCCCCGGGACAGTCGCCTTCTTT | CASSRIPGTVAFF
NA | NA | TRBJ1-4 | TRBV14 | TGTGCCAGCAGTCCAGGGGCAACTAATGAAAAACTGTTTTTT | CASSPGATNEKLFF
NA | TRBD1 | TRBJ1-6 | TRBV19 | TGTGCCAGTAGTATAGGCGCAGGGGGCATGTCACCCCTCCACTTT | CASSIGAGGMSPLHF
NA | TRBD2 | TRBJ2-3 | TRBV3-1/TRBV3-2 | TGTGCCAGCAGCCCCCCACAGCGGGGGGTAGATACGCAGTATTTT | CASSPPQRGVDTQYF
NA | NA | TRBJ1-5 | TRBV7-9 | TGTGCCAGCAGCTTAAGTGCAGGAGGTCAGCCCCAGCATTTT | CASSLSAGGQPQHF
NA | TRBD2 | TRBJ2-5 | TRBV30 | TGTGCCTGGAGACAGGGACTAGCGGGGGTCCAAGAGACCCAGTACTTC | CAWRQGLAGVQETQYF
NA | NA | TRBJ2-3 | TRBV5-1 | TGCGCCAGCAGCTTGGTTGGGGGGCTTTCAGATACGCAGTATTTT | CASSLVGGLSDTQYF
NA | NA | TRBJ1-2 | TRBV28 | TGTGCCAGCAGCCAGGACAGTAACTATGGCTACACCTTC | CASSQDSNYGYTF
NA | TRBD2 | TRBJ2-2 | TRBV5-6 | TGTGCCAGCAGCTTGTTGGGGGGGTCGAACACCGGGGAGCTGTTTTTT | CASSLLGGSNTGELFF
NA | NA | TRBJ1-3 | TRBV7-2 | TGTGCCAGCAGCTTGTTGGGGAACACCATATATTTT | CASSLLGNTIYF
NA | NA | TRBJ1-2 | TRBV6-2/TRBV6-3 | TGTGCCAGCAGCCCCTGGCAGAGGGATGACTATGGCTACACCTTC | CASSPWQRDDYGYTF
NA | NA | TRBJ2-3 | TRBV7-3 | TGTGCCAGCAGCTCACAGTTTCAGTCTAGCACAGATACGCAGTATTTT | CASSSQFQSSTDTQYF
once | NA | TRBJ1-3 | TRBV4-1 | TGCGCCAGCAGCCCCCCGGGGACTGGAAACACCATATATTTT | CASSPPGTGNTIYF
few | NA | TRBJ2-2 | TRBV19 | TGTGCCAGCAACCCCGGGCCCCCGGTCGGAGGGGAGCTGTTTTTT | CASNPGPPVGGELFF
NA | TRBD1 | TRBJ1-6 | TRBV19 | TGTGCCAGTAGTAGGGACAGGGGAATTTCACCCCTCCACTTT | CASSRDRGISPLHF
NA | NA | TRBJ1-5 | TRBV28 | TGTGCCAGCAGATCACGGGCCTATAATCAGCCCCAGCATTTT | CASRSRAYNQPQHF
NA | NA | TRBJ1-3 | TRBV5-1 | TGCGCCAGCAGCCTCAGCGCCTCTGGAAACACCATATATTTT | CASSLSASGNTIYF
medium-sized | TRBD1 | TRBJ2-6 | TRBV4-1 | TGCGCCAGCAGCGCCAGATCCATGACAGGGTTACTATCCTCTGGGGCCAACGTCCTGACTTTC | CASSARSMTGLLSSGANVLTF
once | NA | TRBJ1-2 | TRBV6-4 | TGTGCCAGCAGTGACCCGGGAGGGGGTTATGGCTACACCTTC | CASSDPGGGYGYTF
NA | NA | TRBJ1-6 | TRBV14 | TGTGCCAGCAGCCAAGGGTATTCCAATTCACCCCTCCACTTT | CASSQGYSNSPLHF
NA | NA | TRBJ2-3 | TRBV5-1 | TGCGCCAGCAGCTTGATTCTGGGACTTAGCACAGATACGCAGTATTTT | CASSLILGLSTDTQYF
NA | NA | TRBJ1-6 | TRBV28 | TGTGCCAGCGCCCCGCCCGGGACGGGGAATTCACCCCTCCACTTT | CASAPPGTGNSPLHF
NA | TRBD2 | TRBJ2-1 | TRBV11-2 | TGTGCCAGCAGCTACCGACGACTAGCGGGGACTCACAATGAGCAGTTCTTC | CASSYRRLAGTHNEQFF
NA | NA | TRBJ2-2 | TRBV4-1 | TGCGCCTCAGGGGTCACCGGGGAGCTGTTTTTT | CASGVTGELFF
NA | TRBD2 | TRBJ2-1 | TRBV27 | TGTGCCAGCAGTTCGCTAGCGGGGGGCCCTACAATGTTTGTGGAGCAGTTCTTC | CASSSLAGGPTMFVEQFF
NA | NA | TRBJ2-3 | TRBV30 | TGTGCCTGTAGTGATTACACAGATACGCAGTATTTT | CACSDYTDTQYF
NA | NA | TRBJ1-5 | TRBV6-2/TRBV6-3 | TGTGCCAGCAGTTACTCGGTTCAGCCCCAGCATTTT | CASSYSVQPQHF
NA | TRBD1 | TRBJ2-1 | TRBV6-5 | TGTGCCAGCAGCGCGACAGGGTACGATGAGCAGTTCTTC | CASSATGYDEQFF
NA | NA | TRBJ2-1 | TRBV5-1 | TGCGCCAGCAGCTTTTTGTCAGGGAACAATGAGCAGTTCTTC | CASSFLSGNNEQFF